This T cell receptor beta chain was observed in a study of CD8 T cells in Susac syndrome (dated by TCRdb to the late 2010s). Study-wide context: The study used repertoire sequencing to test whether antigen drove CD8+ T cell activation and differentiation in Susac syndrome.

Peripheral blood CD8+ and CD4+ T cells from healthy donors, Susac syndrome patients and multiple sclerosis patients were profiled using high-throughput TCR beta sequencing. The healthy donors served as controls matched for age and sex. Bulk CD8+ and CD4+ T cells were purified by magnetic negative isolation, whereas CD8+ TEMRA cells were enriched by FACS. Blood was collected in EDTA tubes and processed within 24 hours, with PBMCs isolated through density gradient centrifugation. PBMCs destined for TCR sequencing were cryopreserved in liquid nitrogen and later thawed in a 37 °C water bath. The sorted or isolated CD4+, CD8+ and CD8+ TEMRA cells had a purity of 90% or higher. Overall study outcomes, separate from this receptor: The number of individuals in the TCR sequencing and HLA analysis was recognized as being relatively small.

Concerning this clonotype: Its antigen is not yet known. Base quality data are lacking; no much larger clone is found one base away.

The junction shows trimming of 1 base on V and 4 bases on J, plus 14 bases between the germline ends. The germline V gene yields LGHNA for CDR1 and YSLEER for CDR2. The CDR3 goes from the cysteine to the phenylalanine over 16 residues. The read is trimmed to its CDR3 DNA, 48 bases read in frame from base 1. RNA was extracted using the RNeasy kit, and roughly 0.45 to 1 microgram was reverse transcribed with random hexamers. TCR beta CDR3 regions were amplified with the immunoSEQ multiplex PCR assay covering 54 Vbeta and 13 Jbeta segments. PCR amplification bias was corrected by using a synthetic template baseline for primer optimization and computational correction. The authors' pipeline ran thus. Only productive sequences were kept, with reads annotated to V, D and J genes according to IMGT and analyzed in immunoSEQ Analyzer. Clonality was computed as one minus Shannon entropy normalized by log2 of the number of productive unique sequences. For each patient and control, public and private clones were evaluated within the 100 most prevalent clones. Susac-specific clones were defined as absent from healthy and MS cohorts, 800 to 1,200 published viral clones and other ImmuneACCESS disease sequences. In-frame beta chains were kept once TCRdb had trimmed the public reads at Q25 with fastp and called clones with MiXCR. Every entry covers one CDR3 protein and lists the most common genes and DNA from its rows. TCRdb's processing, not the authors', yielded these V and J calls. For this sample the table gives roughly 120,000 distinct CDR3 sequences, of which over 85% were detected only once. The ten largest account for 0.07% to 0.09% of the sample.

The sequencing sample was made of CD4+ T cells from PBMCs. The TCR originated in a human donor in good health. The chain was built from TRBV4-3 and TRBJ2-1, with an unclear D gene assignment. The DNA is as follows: TGCGCCAGCAGCCAAGCCTTGGTTGAGACGTACAATGAGCAGTTCTTC. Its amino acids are CASSQALVETYNEQFF.